This T cell receptor (beta chain) was sequenced for a study of T cell responses to AZD1222 COVID-19 vaccine. Overall study findings and caveats: The donor cohort was predominantly white British with a female majority, and clonal diversity may have been underestimated. The CD4 TCRs associated with vaccination extended across spike and predominated at 160-218 and 743-854.

Only in-frame clones appear in the TCRdb table, and some are missing; sequencing was by immunoSEQ multiplex PCR. Of some 140,000 clones in the sample, about 88% were seen once. Worth noting for this clone: Its matching antigen is unknown.

Per the germline V gene, CDR1 is MDHEN and CDR2 is SYDVKM. CDR3 length equals 13 residues. Deletions cut 6 bases from V and 5 bases from J, with 13 bases between. This chain links TRBV28 with TRBJ1-2; the D is unclear. The starting material was peripheral blood, obtained on day 0 of AZD1222 vaccination. This TCR came from an adult in good health. The CDR3 DNA sequence: TGTGCCAGCAGGGAGGACCGGGCTTATGGCTACACCTTC. Residues: CASREDRAYGYTF.